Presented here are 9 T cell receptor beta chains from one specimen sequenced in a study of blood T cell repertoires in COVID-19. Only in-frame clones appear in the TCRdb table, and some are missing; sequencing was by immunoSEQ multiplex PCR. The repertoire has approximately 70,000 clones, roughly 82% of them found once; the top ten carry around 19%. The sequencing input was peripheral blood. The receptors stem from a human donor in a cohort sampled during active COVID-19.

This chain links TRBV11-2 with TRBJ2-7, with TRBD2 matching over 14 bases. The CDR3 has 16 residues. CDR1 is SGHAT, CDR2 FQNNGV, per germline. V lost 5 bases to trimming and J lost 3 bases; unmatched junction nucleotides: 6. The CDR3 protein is CASSPAGTSGGYEQYF. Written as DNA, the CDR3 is TGTGCCAGCAGCCCCGCCGGGACTAGCGGGGGCTACGAGCAGTACTTC.

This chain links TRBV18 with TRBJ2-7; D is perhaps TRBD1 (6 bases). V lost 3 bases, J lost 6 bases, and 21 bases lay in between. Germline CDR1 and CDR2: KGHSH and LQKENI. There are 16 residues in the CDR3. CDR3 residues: CASSPGLQGPLAEQYF. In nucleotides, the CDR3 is TGTGCCAGCTCACCCGGCCTCCAGGGGCCGCTGGCCGAGCAGTACTTC.

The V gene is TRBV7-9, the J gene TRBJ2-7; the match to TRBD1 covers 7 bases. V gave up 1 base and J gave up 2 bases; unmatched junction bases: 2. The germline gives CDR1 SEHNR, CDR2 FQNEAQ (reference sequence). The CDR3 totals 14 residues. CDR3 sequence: CASSLEQGTYEQYF. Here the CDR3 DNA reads TGTGCCAGCAGCTTAGAACAGGGGACCTACGAGCAGTACTTC.

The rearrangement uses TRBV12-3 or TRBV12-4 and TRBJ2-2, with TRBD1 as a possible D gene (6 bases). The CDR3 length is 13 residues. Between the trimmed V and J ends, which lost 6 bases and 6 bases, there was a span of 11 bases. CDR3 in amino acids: CASSRGSAGELFF. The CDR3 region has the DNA TGTGCCAGCAGCAGGGGTTCCGCCGGGGAGCTGTTTTTT.

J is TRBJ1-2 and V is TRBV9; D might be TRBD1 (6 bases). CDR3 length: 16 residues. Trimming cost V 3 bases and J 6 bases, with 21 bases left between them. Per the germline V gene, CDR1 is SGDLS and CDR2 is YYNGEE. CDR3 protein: CASSAGGPSGSNGYTF. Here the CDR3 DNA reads TGTGCCAGCAGCGCGGGGGGGCCTTCCGGTAGTAATGGCTACACCTTC.

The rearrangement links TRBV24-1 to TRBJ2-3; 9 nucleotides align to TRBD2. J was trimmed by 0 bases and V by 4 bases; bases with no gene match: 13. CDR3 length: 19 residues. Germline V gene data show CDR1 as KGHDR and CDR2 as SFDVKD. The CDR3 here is CATSDPRGRGGHSTDTQYF. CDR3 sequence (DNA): TGTGCCACCAGTGACCCGAGAGGGCGGGGGGGCCACAGCACAGATACGCAGTATTTT.

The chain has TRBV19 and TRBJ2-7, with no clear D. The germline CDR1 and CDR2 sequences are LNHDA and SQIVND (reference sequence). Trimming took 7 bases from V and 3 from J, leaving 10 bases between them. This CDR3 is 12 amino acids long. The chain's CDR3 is CASINKNYEQYF. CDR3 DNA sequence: TGTGCCAGTATCAACAAGAACTACGAGCAGTACTTC.

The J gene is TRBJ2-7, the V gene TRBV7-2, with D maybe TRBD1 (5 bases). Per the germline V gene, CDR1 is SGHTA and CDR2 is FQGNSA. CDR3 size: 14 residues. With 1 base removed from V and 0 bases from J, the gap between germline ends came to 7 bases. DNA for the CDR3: TGTGCCAGCAGCTTAGAGGACACCTCCTACGAGCAGTACTTC. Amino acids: CASSLEDTSYEQYF.

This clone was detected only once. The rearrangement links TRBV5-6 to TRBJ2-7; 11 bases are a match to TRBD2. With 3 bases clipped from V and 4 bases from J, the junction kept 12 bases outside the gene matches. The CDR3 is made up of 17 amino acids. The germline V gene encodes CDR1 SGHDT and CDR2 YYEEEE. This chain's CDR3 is CASSSPSYSGGVYEQYF. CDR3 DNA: TGTGCCAGCAGCTCACCGAGTTATAGCGGGGGGGTATACGAGCAGTACTTC.